These 29 T cell receptor beta chains share one sample of origin, sequenced in a study of blood T cell repertoires in COVID-19. Sequenced by immunoSEQ multiplex PCR; TCRdb stores in-frame clones only, minus some. The sample records about 190,000 clones, less than 90% being singletons. The sample comprised peripheral blood. All receptors come from a man in his thirties or forties with acute or convalescent COVID-19.

This clone is a singleton in its sample. The rearrangement links TRBV30 to TRBJ2-7; possible D gene TRBD2, 6 bases. The CDR3 contains 13 residues. Germline V gene lookup returns CDR1 GTSNPN and CDR2 SVGIG (reference sequence). V gave up 2 bases and J gave up 6 bases, with 14 bases separating them. DNA for the CDR3: TGTGCCTGGAGTACCGGAGGGGTTTCCGAGCAGTACTTC. Its protein is CAWSTGGVSEQYF. The variable domain in full, completed from reference TRBV30 and TRBJ2-7, reads SQTIHQWPATLVQPVGSPLSLECTVEGTSNPNLYWYRQAAGRGLQLLFYSVGIGQISSEVPQNLSASRPQDRQFILSSKKLLLSDSGFYLCAWSTGGVSEQYFGPGTRLTVT.

This chain connects TRBV5-1 to TRBJ2-1; D uncertain. The CDR3 consists of 15 residues. V was trimmed by 1 base and J by 0 bases, leaving 8 bases between them. In germline, CDR1 is SGHRS, CDR2 YFSETQ. CDR3 nucleotides: TGCGCCAGCAGCTTGCTAAAGAGCTCCTACAATGAGCAGTTCTTC. This translates into CASSLLKSSYNEQFF. The complete variable domain, with remaining parts taken from reference TRBV5-1 and TRBJ2-1, reads KAGVTQTPRYLIKTRGQQVTLSCSPISGHRSVSWYQQTPGQGLQFLFEYFSETQRNKGNFPGRFSGRQFSNSRSEMNVSTLELGDSALYLCASSLLKSSYNEQFFGPGTRLTVL.

This clone was seen more than once but under ten times. The genes are TRBV18 and TRBJ1-5; D not certain. The CDR3 has 14 residues. Trimming cost V 3 bases and J 3 bases, with 9 bases left between them. In germline, CDR1 is KGHSH, CDR2 LQKENI. The CDR3 DNA is TGTGCCAGCTCACCCTCTCAGAACAATCAGCCCCAGCATTTT. It yields the protein CASSPSQNNQPQHF.

The chain joins TRBV19 to TRBJ1-1; no clear D gene. This CDR3 is 14 amino acids long. V was pared by 2 bases and J by 2 bases, with 9 bases between. Per germline, CDR1 LNHDA and CDR2 SQIVND (reference sequence). This CDR3 reads CASSINSGNTEAFF. Here the CDR3 DNA reads TGTGCCAGTAGTATAAATTCAGGCAACACTGAAGCTTTCTTT.

The V call is TRBV30, the J call TRBJ1-1; a weak D match, TRBD1 (6 bases). V lost 2 bases and J 0 bases, leaving 19 bases between the germline ends. Germline assignment: CDR1 GTSNPN and CDR2 SVGIG (reference sequence). This CDR3 comprises 17 residues. For the CDR3, the DNA is TGTGCCTGGAGTTCCCAGGGGTTCCGCTCCGTGAACACTGAAGCTTTCTTT. As protein: CAWSSQGFRSVNTEAFF.

The chain uses TRBV19 and TRBJ1-2; a possible D gene is TRBD1 (6 bases). The germline CDR1 and CDR2 sequences are LNHDA and SQIVND (reference sequence). This CDR3 comprises 14 residues. V lost 6 bases and J lost 4, with 15 bases in between. The CDR3 spells CASRMGAGVYGYTF. The DNA for the CDR3 is TGTGCCAGTAGGATGGGGGCCGGGGTCTATGGCTACACCTTC.

The genes are TRBV6-5 and TRBJ1-6, with a weak D call TRBD1 (5 bases). The CDR3 extends over 14 amino acids. Trimming took off 6 bases at V and 5 bases at J, with 11 bases between the two ends. Germline CDR1 MNHEY, CDR2 SVGAGI. Written as DNA, the CDR3 is TGTGCCAGCAGATTTGACAGACATAATTCACCCCTCCACTTT. The encoded protein is CASRFDRHNSPLHF.

Of note for this clone: The same CDR3 can be traced to other DNA sequences in this sample. V is TRBV7-8 and J is TRBJ1-4; D not certain. V lost 1 base to trimming and J lost 8 bases, with 5 bases between them. Per germline, CDR1 SGHVS and CDR2 FQNEAQ. The CDR3 runs 12 residues. CDR3 in DNA: TGTGCCAGCAGCTTAGTTTCAGAAAAACTGTTTTTT. This encodes CASSLVSEKLFF.

The chain carries TRBV28 and TRBJ2-5, with TRBD2 matching over 8 bases. Germline CDR1 is MDHEN and CDR2 is SYDVKM. The CDR3 is 15 amino acids. V trimming: 3 bases; J trimming: 5 bases; junction bases outside the gene matches: 8. The CDR3 region is CASSLVRGGWETQYF. In DNA form, the CDR3 reads TGTGCCAGCAGTTTGGTACGGGGGGGCTGGGAGACCCAGTACTTC.

The chain is built from TRBV27 and TRBJ2-5; possibly TRBD2 for D (6 bases). Germline values: CDR1 MNHEY, CDR2 SMNVEV (reference sequence). This CDR3 has 17 amino acids. Trimming removed 5 bases at V and 5 bases at J, with 24 bases between. CDR3 coding DNA: TGTGCCAGCAGTGGGACGGAGGGAAGGTTGGGGTTGGAGACCCAGTACTTC. Amino acid sequence: CASSGTEGRLGLETQYF.

This clone was found once. This chain connects TRBV2 to TRBJ2-5; weak D call: TRBD2 (6 bases). V lost 6 bases and J lost 2, with 13 bases in between. Germline CDR1 SNHLY, CDR2 FYNNEI. The CDR3 consists of 14 residues. As DNA, the CDR3 is TGTGCCAGCAGCCAAACGGGGGTTCAAGAGACCCAGTACTTC. This sequence encodes CASSQTGVQETQYF.

The chain employs TRBV5-1 and TRBJ2-2, with a weak D call TRBD2 (6 bases). Per the germline V gene, CDR1 is SGHRS and CDR2 is YFSETQ. Trimming took 0 bases from V and 4 from J, leaving 10 bases between them. The CDR3 contains 15 residues. For the CDR3, the DNA is TGCGCCAGCAGCTTGGGGGAGGCTGGCACCGGGGAGCTGTTTTTT. This sequence encodes CASSLGEAGTGELFF.

The chain combines TRBV28 with TRBJ2-7; 8 nucleotides agree with TRBD1. Trimming removed 6 bases from V and 5 bases from J; junction bases left unmatched: 6. The CDR3 has 13 residues. CDR1 and CDR2 (germline): MDHEN, SYDVKM. CDR3 in DNA: TGTGCCAGCAGGACAGGGGCTATAGACGAGCAGTACTTC. Translated: CASRTGAIDEQYF.

The V gene is TRBV4-1, the J gene TRBJ1-2; TRBD1 might be the D (5 bases). This CDR3 is built from 15 residues. CDR1 is MGHRA, CDR2 YSYEKL, per germline. The V gene lost 5 bases and the J gene lost 5 bases, with 18 bases spanning the gap. CDR3 in amino acids: CASSAPGGGRYGYTF. The CDR3 DNA is TGCGCCAGCAGCGCCCCCGGGGGGGGAAGGTATGGCTACACCTTC.

V and J are TRBV4-1 and TRBJ1-1; a weak D match, TRBD1 (6 bases). V was cut by 1 base and J by 3 bases, with 9 bases left in between. Germline loops: CDR1 MGHRA, CDR2 YSYEKL. CDR3 size: 14 residues. CDR3 sequence reads: CASSQVQGDTEAFF. The CDR3, as DNA: TGCGCCAGCAGCCAAGTACAGGGTGACACTGAAGCTTTCTTT.

The V gene is TRBV10-1, the J gene TRBJ2-2; a possible D gene is TRBD1 (6 bases). Germline loops: CDR1 WNHNN, CDR2 SYGVQD (reference sequence). The CDR3 runs to 13 residues. The germline V and J ends were trimmed by 3 bases and 6 bases, with 8 bases remaining between them. CDR3 loop: CASSDPGAGELFF. Written as DNA, the CDR3 is TGCGCCAGCAGTGACCCAGGGGCCGGGGAGCTGTTTTTT.

The V call is TRBV6-9, the J call TRBJ2-3, with D uncertain. In germline, CDR1 is MNHGY, CDR2 SVAAGI. This CDR3 is 13 amino acids long. Trimming left V 6 bases short and J 7 bases short, with 14 bases between. Here the CDR3 reads CASRSIWAHTQYF. CDR3 nucleotides: TGTGCCAGCAGGTCGATTTGGGCCCATACGCAGTATTTT.

This chain links TRBV6-5 with TRBJ1-1; 11 bases fit TRBD1. J was trimmed by 11 bases and V by 7 bases; bases with no gene match: 6. Per the germline V gene, CDR1 is MNHEY and CDR2 is SVGAGI. The CDR3 sequence is 12 residues long. Written as DNA, the CDR3 is TGTGCCAGCACCGGACAGGGGGCATCGGCTTTCTTT. Its translation is CASTGQGASAFF.

The chain carries TRBV3-1 (or the pseudogene TRBV3-2) and TRBJ1-5; D not resolved. Germline CDR1 and CDR2: LGHDT and YNNKEL (reference sequence). The CDR3 sequence is 16 residues long. V was trimmed by 1 base and J by 2 bases, leaving 12 bases between them. CDR3 in DNA: TGTGCCAGCAGCCAAGCTCCCCTCGGAGGCAATCAGCCCCAGCATTTT. Its protein product is CASSQAPLGGNQPQHF.

Only a few counts were recorded for this clone. The rearrangement joins TRBV6-6 to TRBJ1-1; 7 bases agree with TRBD1. With 5 bases clipped from V and 5 bases from J, the junction kept 5 bases outside the gene matches. The CDR3 length is 13 residues. Germline CDR1 is MNHNY and CDR2 is SVGAGI (reference sequence). CDR3 DNA: TGTGCCAGCAGTCAGGGACAGATTACTGAAGCTTTCTTT. Translated, it gives CASSQGQITEAFF.

The rearrangement links TRBV7-2 to TRBJ2-1; D unclear. CDR1 SGHTA and CDR2 FQGNSA come from the germline V gene. The CDR3 spans 14 residues. Trimming stripped 1 base from V and 2 bases from J, with 6 bases between. DNA for the CDR3: TGTGCCAGCAGCTTAGGGGCCACCTACAATGAGCAGTTCTTC. Translated, it gives CASSLGATYNEQFF. Full variable domain (rest looked up from reference TRBV7-2 and TRBJ2-1): GAGVSQSPSNKVTEKGKDVELRCDPISGHTALYWYRQSLGQGLEFLIYFQGNSAPDKSGLPSDRFSAERTGGSVSTLTIQRTQQEDSAVYLCASSLGATYNEQFFGPGTRLTVL.

The chain combines TRBV7-3 with TRBJ2-3, with 11 nucleotides matching TRBD2. The CDR3 runs to 15 residues. V gave up 6 bases and J gave up 8 bases; unmatched junction bases: 10. Germline V gene data show CDR1 as SGHTA and CDR2 as FQGTGA. The CDR3 is CASSLGLAGFGTQYF. The DNA for the CDR3 is TGTGCCAGCAGTCTCGGACTAGCGGGCTTTGGTACGCAGTATTTT.

The chain couples TRBV20-1 to TRBJ1-2; a weak D match, TRBD1 (5 bases). The CDR3 contains 14 residues. V was pared by 3 bases and J by 8 bases, with 19 bases between. Germline assignment: CDR1 DFQATT and CDR2 SNEGSKA (reference sequence). The CDR3 spells CSASLSLGLWGYTF. DNA for the CDR3: TGCAGTGCTAGTCTCTCGCTGGGACTTTGGGGCTACACCTTC.

V and J are TRBV3-1 (or the pseudogene TRBV3-2) and TRBJ1-1, with a tentative D call TRBD1 (5 bases). CDR3 length equals 16 residues. The germline V gene encodes CDR1 LGHDT and CDR2 YNNKEL (reference sequence). Trimming stripped 3 bases from V and 5 bases from J, with 19 bases between. The CDR3 DNA is TGTGCCAGCAGCCACCTCTATAATAGGGGCGGAACTGAAGCTTTCTTT. Its translation is CASSHLYNRGGTEAFF.

The rearrangement joins TRBV28 to TRBJ1-5, with 9 bases identical to TRBD1. Germline CDR1 reads MDHEN; CDR2 reads SYDVKM. This CDR3 has 14 residues. With V trimmed by 6 bases and J by 7 bases, 7 bases remained unmatched. The CDR3 DNA reads as TGTGCCAGCAGGGCGGGACAGGGAGGCCAGCCCCAGCATTTT. Translation gives CASRAGQGGQPQHF.

This clone was seen just once. V and J are TRBV11-1 and TRBJ1-2; D not certain. CDR3 size: 13 residues. The V end lost 5 bases, the J end lost 0 bases, and 7 bases lay between the germline ends. CDR1 is SGHAT, CDR2 FQDESV, per germline (reference sequence). CDR3 bases: TGTGCCAGCAGCCCGGGTCCTAACTATGGCTACACCTTC. Its translation is CASSPGPNYGYTF.

The chain links TRBV15 to TRBJ2-5, with 12 bases fitting TRBD1. This CDR3 has 16 amino acids. CDR1 and CDR2 (germline): LNHNV, YYDKDF (reference sequence). V lost 4 bases, J lost 6 bases, and 9 bases stayed unmatched. In DNA, the CDR3 is TGTGCCACCAGCACCGGGACAGGGGGCGCCGTAAAGACCCAGTACTTC. Protein product: CATSTGTGGAVKTQYF.

Worth noting for this clone: An end of the junction differs from the germline gene, which may be a read error. V usage is TRBV6-1 and J usage is TRBJ2-7, with a tentative D call TRBD1 (6 bases). CDR3 length equals 13 residues. In germline, CDR1 is MNHNS, CDR2 SASEGT. CDR3 loop: CASSEAPDRFIFF. The CDR3 bases are TGTGCCAGCAGTGAAGCACCTGACAGGTTCATCTTTTTC.

The chain couples TRBV11-1 to TRBJ1-1; no clear D gene. Germline-derived CDR1 and CDR2 are SGHAT and FQDESV (reference sequence). The V end lost 10 bases, the J end lost 4 bases, and 13 bases lay between the germline ends. This CDR3 has 12 residues. This chain's CDR3 is CATSTGSTEAFF. As DNA, the CDR3 is TGTGCCACGTCAACGGGGAGCACTGAAGCTTTCTTT.